The present T cell receptor beta chain was sequenced within a study of cytomegalovirus exposure and HLA in healthy donors. About the research overall: An early release of data contained roughly 90 million unique TCRs, which came from HLA-typed donors. Study outcomes and limitations: HLA alleles were associated with 15,000 to 20,000 TCR beta sequences in a later analysis at 0.05 false discovery rate. Reportedly, a later analysis found an Asian-associated ancestry cluster had fewer N-insertions than the roughly 700-donor mean.

CDR3 size: 15 residues. Germline assignment: CDR1 SQVTM and CDR2 ANQGSEA. V trimming: 1 base; J trimming: 0 bases; junction bases outside the gene matches: 1. Note on this clone: Its target is unknown.

Use of 60 Vbeta and 13 Jbeta primers characterized the PCR. Assay: immunoSEQ multiplex PCR; the TCRdb copy retains only in-frame clones and omits some. Of some 150,000 clones listed, 60% to 85% are singletons. The origin of this receptor is a man aged 25-45 years in good health and CMV-seropositive. The genes are TRBV29-1 and TRBJ1-3, with 9 bases fitting TRBD1. Sequencing was carried out using PBMCs. The CDR3, as DNA: TGCAGCGTTGAAGGACAGGGGGACTCTGGAAACACCATATATTTT. This translates into CSVEGQGDSGNTIYF.